This T cell receptor beta chain was sequenced in a study of cytomegalovirus exposure and HLA in healthy donors. Sequencing was performed with immunoSEQ multiplex PCR; in TCRdb, only in-frame clones are kept and a portion is missing. The sample lists 180,000 or so clones; 84% were seen once. The length of the CDR3 is 16 residues. Per germline, CDR1 SGDLS and CDR2 YYNGEE. V was pared by 3 bases and J by 8 bases, with 14 bases of the junction left unmatched. General observations from the study: Subsequent analysis revealed that first-cohort TCR clusters tended to co-occur in the approximately 120 validation repertoires. Specific recognition of CMV antigens was confirmed in vitro for three chains (all CMV-associated). The authors listed around 150 TCR beta chains as cytomegalovirus-associated.

Concerning this clone: Its antigen is still unknown.

This TCR was recovered from a woman aged 30 to 39 in good health and CMV-seropositive. This chain connects TRBV9 to TRBJ2-1; TRBD2 matches 7 bases. Material for sequencing was PBMCs. In nucleotides, the CDR3 is TGTGCCAGCAGCGCCACCGGGACTACCCTCTTCCATGAGCAGTTCTTC. Translation gives CASSATGTTLFHEQFF.